These 23 T cell receptor beta chains share one sample of origin, sequenced in a study of cytomegalovirus exposure and HLA in healthy donors. It was with 60 Vbeta and 13 Jbeta primers that the PCR ran. The repertoire was sequenced with immunoSEQ multiplex PCR; TCRdb's copy has only in-frame clones and lacks some. This table has about 200,000 clones, around 79% appearing once. The source material was PBMCs. All receptors derive from a male donor in good health and CMV-seropositive.

On this clone itself: An end of the junction differs from the germline gene, which may be a read error. This sequence joins TRBV4-1 and TRBJ2-5; 8 bases are shared with TRBD2. The CDR3 runs 19 residues. Germline-derived CDR1 and CDR2 are MGHRA and YSYEKL. CDR3 residues: CASRQGQLADPPYQETQYF. CDR3 DNA sequence: TGCGCCAGCAGACAAGGGCAACTAGCGGACCCACCGTACCAAGAGACCCAGTACTTC.

This clone was observed a few times. V is TRBV7-3 and J is TRBJ1-6; 7 positions agree with TRBD1. Germline assignment: CDR1 SGHTA and CDR2 FQGTGA. The length of the CDR3 is 13 residues. The V gene end was trimmed by 5 bases and the J gene end by 13 bases; junction bases not matched to a gene: 8. The CDR3: CASSLRDSSPLHF. The CDR3 DNA follows: TGTGCCAGCAGCCTCCGGGACAGCTCGCCCCTCCACTTT.

The V and J genes are TRBV5-1 and TRBJ2-5; TRBD1 agrees at 11 bases. Germline loops: CDR1 SGHRS, CDR2 YFSETQ. V trimming: 4 bases; J trimming: 5 bases; junction bases outside the gene matches: 10. The CDR3 is 16 amino acids. The CDR3 protein is CASSKRTGGLEETQYF. Here the CDR3 DNA reads TGCGCCAGCAGCAAGAGGACAGGGGGCTTAGAGGAGACCCAGTACTTC. The variable domain in full, completed from reference TRBV5-1 and TRBJ2-5, reads KAGVTQTPRYLIKTRGQQVTLSCSPISGHRSVSWYQQTPGQGLQFLFEYFSETQRNKGNFPGRFSGRQFSNSRSEMNVSTLELGDSALYLCASSKRTGGLEETQYFGPGTRLLVL.

The chain couples TRBV2 to TRBJ1-5; 7 bases fit TRBD1. The CDR3 spans 15 residues. The V gene's germline CDR1 is SNHLY and CDR2 FYNNEI. After removal of 3 bases from V and 7 bases from J, the junction contained 9 bases not matched to a gene. This chain's CDR3 is CASSDGRGNGQPQHF. The CDR3 DNA follows: TGTGCCAGCAGTGACGGCAGGGGGAATGGACAGCCCCAGCATTTT.

This rearrangement joins TRBV4-3 to TRBJ2-2, with D perhaps TRBD1 (6 bases). The CDR3 contains 16 residues. Trimming removed 2 bases from V and 3 bases from J, with 13 bases in between. Germline loops: CDR1 LGHNA, CDR2 YSLEER. CDR3 in amino acids: CASSQLQGSDTGELFF. The DNA for the CDR3 is TGCGCCAGCAGCCAATTACAGGGAAGCGACACCGGGGAGCTGTTTTTT.

This chain connects TRBV5-1 to TRBJ1-6, with D perhaps matching TRBD1 (6 bases). The CDR3 consists of 15 residues. V gave up 5 bases and J gave up 9 bases, with 18 bases separating them. Germline V lookup: CDR1 SGHRS, CDR2 YFSETQ. As DNA, the CDR3 is TGCGCCAGCAGTCCTGGGGGGGGCTGGAGTTCACCCCTCCACTTT. The encoded protein is CASSPGGGWSSPLHF.

This clone was detected only a few times. This chain joins TRBV2 and TRBJ1-1; no reliable D call. V was pared by 4 bases and J by 0 bases, with 12 bases between. The V gene's germline CDR1 is SNHLY and CDR2 FYNNEI. CDR3 length equals 15 residues. Here the CDR3 reads CASSVAEGMNTEAFF. The DNA for the CDR3 is TGTGCCAGCAGTGTCGCAGAGGGTATGAACACTGAAGCTTTCTTT.

The chain recombines TRBV19 with TRBJ1-3; D unclear. V lost 3 bases to trimming and J lost 0 bases, with 15 bases between them. The CDR3 extends over 17 amino acids. Germline V gene sequence: CDR1 LNHDA, CDR2 SQIVND (reference sequence). The CDR3 loop is CASSILAEGSSGNTIYF. The DNA of the CDR3 is TGTGCCAGTAGTATTTTGGCAGAGGGAAGCTCTGGAAACACCATATATTTT.

The chain uses TRBV7-3 and TRBJ1-1; perhaps TRBD1 as D (5 bases). This CDR3 comprises 14 residues. With 4 bases removed from V and 4 bases from J, the gap between germline ends came to 13 bases. CDR1 SGHTA and CDR2 FQGTGA come from the germline V gene. CDR3 in amino acids: CASSSGTLGTEAFF. DNA of the CDR3: TGTGCCAGCAGCTCCGGGACTCTCGGCACTGAAGCTTTCTTT.

The J gene is TRBJ2-3, the V gene TRBV29-1, with 13 nucleotides matching TRBD2. This CDR3 has 16 amino acids. V shed 5 bases and J 6 bases; nucleotides not matched to a gene: 11. Germline CDR1 is SQVTM and CDR2 is ANQGSEA. CDR3 coding DNA: TGCAGCGTTCGGCGGACTAGCGGGAGTTTGGGTGATACGCAGTATTTT. Translation gives CSVRRTSGSLGDTQYF.

This clone came up once. The junction departs from germline at one end; a sequencing error may be responsible. The chain links TRBV7-2 to TRBJ1-2; 11 bases are a match to TRBD1. This CDR3 is 17 amino acids long. Germline CDR1 and CDR2: SGHTA and FQGNSA. DNA of the CDR3: TGTGCCAGCAGCATACCGGGACAGGGGGAGGTGGACTATGGCTGCACCTTC. This gives the protein CASSIPGQGEVDYGCTF.

V usage is TRBV7-3 and J usage is TRBJ1-1; 7 bases agree with TRBD1. Germline assignment: CDR1 SGHTA and CDR2 FQGTGA. This CDR3 spans 13 amino acids. J was trimmed by 1 base and V by 5 bases; bases with no gene match: 1. The CDR3 spells CASSRDRNTEAFF. The CDR3 DNA sequence: TGTGCCAGCAGCCGGGACAGGAACACTGAAGCTTTCTTT.

The chain has TRBV27 and TRBJ2-7; 9 positions agree with TRBD2. J gave up 4 bases and V 5 bases, and 6 bases lay outside the gene matches. The germline CDR1 and CDR2 sequences are MNHEY and SMNVEV (reference sequence). The CDR3 extends over 14 amino acids. For the CDR3, the DNA is TGTGCCAGCAGTCAGGGACTAGCTCATTACGAGCAGTACTTC. Protein product: CASSQGLAHYEQYF.

This sequence joins TRBV19 and TRBJ1-5; weak D call: TRBD1 (5 bases). Trimming stripped 3 bases from V and 6 bases from J, with 18 bases between. CDR3 length: 16 residues. Germline CDR1 LNHDA, CDR2 SQIVND (reference sequence). The DNA of the CDR3 is TGTGCCAGTAGTATGGGGGGGTCCCCGTCGTCTCAGCCCCAGCATTTT. Protein product: CASSMGGSPSSQPQHF.

The J gene is TRBJ2-3, the V gene TRBV5-1; D is unresolved. V lost 0 bases, J lost 4 bases, and 3 bases lay in between. CDR3 length: 12 amino acids. The germline V gene encodes CDR1 SGHRS and CDR2 YFSETQ. The CDR3 nucleotides are TGCGCCAGCAGCTTGGGAGCAGATACGCAGTATTTT. This encodes CASSLGADTQYF.

This clone occurred once. V gene TRBV2 combines with J gene TRBJ1-1, with 7 bases matching TRBD1. After removal of 5 bases from V and 12 bases from J, the junction contained 15 bases not matched to a gene. The CDR3 sequence is 14 residues long. Germline V gives CDR1 SNHLY, CDR2 FYNNEI. CDR3 sequence (DNA): TGTGCCAGCAGTTTACAGGGGAGACTAGAAAAAACTTTCTTT. The encoded protein is CASSLQGRLEKTFF.

The chain employs TRBV15 and TRBJ1-3; 8 bases agree with TRBD1. This CDR3 is 15 amino acids long. Germline CDR1 LNHNV, CDR2 YYDKDF (reference sequence). The V gene end was trimmed by 0 bases and the J gene end by 6 bases; junction bases not matched to a gene: 4. The CDR3 spells CATSREQGVQNTIYF. The CDR3 DNA reads TGTGCCACCAGCAGAGAACAGGGGGTACAAAACACCATATATTTT.

V usage is TRBV7-9 and J usage is TRBJ2-3; 8 bases are a match to TRBD1. This CDR3 region has 17 residues. Germline V lookup: CDR1 SEHNR, CDR2 FQNEAQ (reference sequence). The V gene end was trimmed by 8 bases and the J gene end by 0 bases; junction bases not matched to a gene: 13. CDR3 protein: CASDGGPGQESTDTQYF. In DNA form, the CDR3 reads TGTGCCAGCGACGGGGGTCCGGGACAGGAGAGCACAGATACGCAGTATTTT.

This chain connects TRBV6-6 to TRBJ2-7; D unresolved. Trimming took off 8 bases at V and 2 bases at J, with 19 bases between the two ends. This CDR3 comprises 15 residues. Germline CDR1 MNHNY, CDR2 SVGAGI (reference sequence). The CDR3 protein is CASGLGSSTTYEQYF. For the CDR3, the DNA is TGTGCCAGCGGGCTCGGCTCGAGCACGACCTACGAGCAGTACTTC.

The chain couples TRBV7-2 to TRBJ2-7; possibly TRBD1 for D (5 bases). Deletions cut 2 bases from V and 8 bases from J, with 10 bases between. The CDR3 is 12 amino acids. The germline V gene has CDR1 SGHTA and CDR2 FQGNSA. In nucleotides, the CDR3 is TGTGCCAGCAGCTTAAACGACAGAAAGCAGTACTTC. Its translation: CASSLNDRKQYF.

The genes are TRBV27 and TRBJ2-2, with 8 bases identical to TRBD2. Trimming removed 3 bases from V and 6 bases from J; junction bases left unmatched: 3. The CDR3 covers 14 residues. Germline V gene data show CDR1 as MNHEY and CDR2 as SMNVEV (reference sequence). The CDR3: CASSLAGGAGELFF. The DNA of the CDR3 is TGTGCCAGCAGTTTGGCGGGAGGCGCCGGGGAGCTGTTTTTT.

This chain connects TRBV6-5 to TRBJ2-7, with 8 bases fitting TRBD1. V lost 6 bases, J lost 2 bases, and 6 bases stayed unmatched. CDR1 is MNHEY, CDR2 SVGAGI, per germline. This CDR3 contains 14 residues. The chain's CDR3 is CASRTDRVAYEQYF. DNA for the CDR3: TGTGCCAGCAGGACGGACAGGGTGGCCTACGAGCAGTACTTC.

This clone was picked up one time. V gene TRBV29-1 combines with J gene TRBJ2-3, with D possibly matching TRBD1 (5 bases). With 4 bases removed from V and 5 bases from J, the gap between germline ends came to 10 bases. CDR3 length: 12 residues. Germline V gene sequence: CDR1 SQVTM, CDR2 ANQGSEA. CDR3 loop: CSVVWGKDTQYF. CDR3 nucleotides: TGCAGCGTTGTGTGGGGCAAAGATACGCAGTATTTT.